A selection of T cell receptor beta chains follows, all from one sample in a study of blood T cell repertoires in COVID-19. The protocol was immunoSEQ multiplex PCR, while the TCRdb copy is restricted to in-frame clones and leaves out a portion. The profile covers about 120,000 clones, with over 80% appearing a single time and around 4.2% taken by the ten largest. The sequenced sample was PBMCs or T cells enriched from blood (not recorded which). The receptors originated from a woman younger than 45 who had recovered from COVID-19. CDR3s include the opening cysteine and the closing phenylalanine or tryptophan. The D gene is left open where the match is weak. The size field is filled for only some rows; it gives once, few, many or a size class.

clone_size: .
j_call: TRBJ2-1
cdr3_length: 18
v_call: TRBV29-1
d_call: TRBD2
cdr3_nt: TGCAGCGTTGAAGTACTAGCGGGAGGGCCACTATCCTACAATGAGCAGTTCTTC
cdr3_aa: CSVEVLAGGPLSYNEQFF

clone_size: .
j_call: TRBJ2-1
cdr3_length: 14
v_call: TRBV3-1/TRBV3-2
d_call: .
cdr3_nt: TGTGCCAGCACGTCCGGGCGGGGCTACAATGAGCAGTTCTTC
cdr3_aa: CASTSGRGYNEQFF

clone_size: .
j_call: TRBJ2-7
cdr3_length: 19
v_call: TRBV7-9
d_call: TRBD2
cdr3_nt: TGTGCCAGCAGCTTAGTTTATGGCGGGAGGTATAGAGGTTCCTACGAGCAGTACTTC
cdr3_aa: CASSLVYGGRYRGSYEQYF

clone_size: .
j_call: TRBJ1-2
cdr3_length: 14
v_call: TRBV5-6
d_call: .
cdr3_nt: TGTGCCAGCAGCTTCACGGACAGCACTTATGGCTACACCTTC
cdr3_aa: CASSFTDSTYGYTF

clone_size: .
j_call: TRBJ2-1
cdr3_length: 16
v_call: TRBV11-3
d_call: TRBD2
cdr3_nt: TGTGCCAGCAGCTTAGATCTCCCCCTAGCGGGCGGGGGGCAGTTCTTC
cdr3_aa: CASSLDLPLAGGGQFF

clone_size: few
j_call: TRBJ1-5
cdr3_length: 15
v_call: TRBV2
d_call: .
cdr3_nt: TGTGCCAGCAGTGGCCTCAAGACAGGTGATCAGCCCCAGCATTTT
cdr3_aa: CASSGLKTGDQPQHF

clone_size: .
j_call: TRBJ1-5
cdr3_length: 15
v_call: TRBV19
d_call: .
cdr3_nt: TGTGGAAGTAGTTTAGGGAAAGGGGCCTCGGGGCCCCAGCATTTT
cdr3_aa: CGSSLGKGASGPQHF

clone_size: .
j_call: TRBJ2-5
cdr3_length: 23
v_call: TRBV2
d_call: TRBD2
cdr3_nt: TGTGCCAGCAGTGAACGGGGCTGGCTAGCGGGAGGCCCCGTTAGGGGCTCCGGAGAGACCCAGTACTTC
cdr3_aa: CASSERGWLAGGPVRGSGETQYF

clone_size: .
j_call: TRBJ2-2
cdr3_length: 19
v_call: TRBV5-1
d_call: TRBD2
cdr3_nt: TGCGCCAGCAGCTTGTTCTACCGTGGCGGGAGCATGAACACCGGGGAGCTGTTTTTT
cdr3_aa: CASSLFYRGGSMNTGELFF

clone_size: .
j_call: TRBJ2-1
cdr3_length: 13
v_call: TRBV11-3
d_call: .
cdr3_nt: TGTGCCAGCAGCGCGACAGGACGGGGTGAGCAGTTCTTC
cdr3_aa: CASSATGRGEQFF

clone_size: .
j_call: TRBJ2-7
cdr3_length: 14
v_call: TRBV3-1/TRBV3-2
d_call: .
cdr3_nt: TGTGCCAGCAGCCAAGCGGCATCGGGCTACGAGCAGTACTTC
cdr3_aa: CASSQAASGYEQYF

clone_size: .
j_call: TRBJ2-1
cdr3_length: 16
v_call: TRBV28
d_call: TRBD2
cdr3_nt: TGTGCCAGCCACCTGGGACTAGCGGTCTCCTACAATGAGCAGTTCTTC
cdr3_aa: CASHLGLAVSYNEQFF

clone_size: once
j_call: TRBJ2-7
cdr3_length: 14
v_call: TRBV6-2/TRBV6-3
d_call: .
cdr3_nt: TGTGCCAGCAGTTACTCGATCAGGCTTGGCGAGCAGTACTTC
cdr3_aa: CASSYSIRLGEQYF

clone_size: .
j_call: TRBJ1-2
cdr3_length: 12
v_call: TRBV28
d_call: TRBD1
cdr3_nt: TGTGCCAGCAGTCAGGGGGCCTATGGCTACACCTTC
cdr3_aa: CASSQGAYGYTF

clone_size: .
j_call: TRBJ1-1
cdr3_length: 13
v_call: TRBV30
d_call: .
cdr3_nt: TGTGCCTGGAGAGCTACAGGGTACACTGAAGCTTTCTTT
cdr3_aa: CAWRATGYTEAFF

clone_size: .
j_call: TRBJ2-4
cdr3_length: 12
v_call: TRBV6-1
d_call: TRBD2
cdr3_nt: TGTGCCAGCAGTGAAACCGGCGGGAGGCAGTACTTC
cdr3_aa: CASSETGGRQYF

clone_size: once
j_call: TRBJ1-6
cdr3_length: 14
v_call: TRBV5-4
d_call: .
cdr3_nt: TGTGCCAGCAGCGCACAGGGATATAATTCACCCCTCCACTTT
cdr3_aa: CASSAQGYNSPLHF

clone_size: .
j_call: TRBJ1-6
cdr3_length: 16
v_call: TRBV18
d_call: .
cdr3_nt: TGTGCCAGCTCAACAAAACTAGGCCGTGGGGATTCACCCCTCCACTTT
cdr3_aa: CASSTKLGRGDSPLHF

clone_size: .
j_call: TRBJ2-2
cdr3_length: 16
v_call: TRBV25-1
d_call: TRBD1
cdr3_nt: TGTGCCAGCAGTGAATACCGACAGGGGGCGACCGGGGAGCTGTTTTTT
cdr3_aa: CASSEYRQGATGELFF

clone_size: .
j_call: TRBJ2-1
cdr3_length: 15
v_call: TRBV24-1
d_call: TRBD1
cdr3_nt: TGTGCCACCAGTGAGAGGGACAGACTGTACAATGAGCAGTTCTTC
cdr3_aa: CATSERDRLYNEQFF

clone_size: .
j_call: TRBJ2-2
cdr3_length: 14
v_call: TRBV2
d_call: .
cdr3_nt: TGTGCCAGCAGGGGGGCCTTGAACACCGGGGAGCTGTTTTTT
cdr3_aa: CASRGALNTGELFF

clone_size: .
j_call: TRBJ1-2
cdr3_length: 16
v_call: TRBV7-2
d_call: .
cdr3_nt: TGTGCCAGCAGCTTCAATACAGGGCTGGTGGATTCTGGCTACACCTTC
cdr3_aa: CASSFNTGLVDSGYTF

clone_size: .
j_call: TRBJ2-1
cdr3_length: 14
v_call: TRBV18
d_call: TRBD2
cdr3_nt: TGTGCCAGCTCACCTCAGCCAAGCGGGAGTTCTCCGTTCTTC
cdr3_aa: CASSPQPSGSSPFF

clone_size: .
j_call: TRBJ1-2
cdr3_length: 14
v_call: TRBV7-2
d_call: TRBD1
cdr3_nt: TGTGCCAGCAGCCCCCAGACAGGGGACTATGGCTACACCTTC
cdr3_aa: CASSPQTGDYGYTF

clone_size: .
j_call: TRBJ1-6
cdr3_length: 15
v_call: TRBV6-5
d_call: .
cdr3_nt: TGTGCCAGCAGTTACCGGGACCAGGGGAATTCACCCCTCCACTTT
cdr3_aa: CASSYRDQGNSPLHF

clone_size: few
j_call: TRBJ1-1
cdr3_length: 11
v_call: TRBV30
d_call: .
cdr3_nt: TGTGCCTGGAGTCCTAAATCTGAAGCTTTCTTT
cdr3_aa: CAWSPKSEAFF

clone_size: .
j_call: TRBJ2-3
cdr3_length: 15
v_call: TRBV18
d_call: .
cdr3_nt: TGTGCCAGCTCACCATTGCCGACAGCCACAGATACGCAGTATTTT
cdr3_aa: CASSPLPTATDTQYF

clone_size: .
j_call: TRBJ1-1
cdr3_length: 11
v_call: TRBV3-1/TRBV3-2
d_call: .
cdr3_nt: TGTGCCACCCAGGGTGGGGCTGAAGCTTTCTTT
cdr3_aa: CATQGGAEAFF

clone_size: .
j_call: TRBJ2-7
cdr3_length: 19
v_call: TRBV5-6
d_call: TRBD2
cdr3_nt: TGTGCCAGCAGCTTGGGGCCCTTGGCGGGAGGGCCGCACTCCTACGAGCAGTACTTC
cdr3_aa: CASSLGPLAGGPHSYEQYF

clone_size: once
j_call: TRBJ2-1
cdr3_length: 16
v_call: TRBV5-8
d_call: TRBD2
cdr3_nt: TGTGCCAGCAGCGGGACCGTAGCGGGCCCCTACAATGAGCAGTTCTTC
cdr3_aa: CASSGTVAGPYNEQFF

clone_size: .
j_call: TRBJ1-2
cdr3_length: 16
v_call: TRBV28
d_call: TRBD1
cdr3_nt: TGTGCCAGCAAGGGGGACAGGGGGCTCTATAACTATGGCTACACCTTC
cdr3_aa: CASKGDRGLYNYGYTF

clone_size: .
j_call: TRBJ2-2
cdr3_length: 14
v_call: TRBV30
d_call: .
cdr3_nt: TGTGCCTGGAGTGTACTATCCATGGGCGGGGAGCTGTTTTTT
cdr3_aa: CAWSVLSMGGELFF

clone_size: .
j_call: TRBJ1-1
cdr3_length: 17
v_call: TRBV6-2/TRBV6-3
d_call: TRBD1
cdr3_nt: TGTGCCAGCAGTTACTCGAACAGGGGATGGGCGAACACTGAAGCTTTCTTT
cdr3_aa: CASSYSNRGWANTEAFF

clone_size: .
j_call: TRBJ2-7
cdr3_length: 14
v_call: TRBV30
d_call: .
cdr3_nt: TGTGCCTGGAGTGGAGGGGGAGACCTTTACGAGCAGTACTTC
cdr3_aa: CAWSGGGDLYEQYF

clone_size: .
j_call: TRBJ2-7
cdr3_length: 14
v_call: TRBV4-2
d_call: TRBD1
cdr3_nt: TGTGCCAGCAGCCCCGGGACAGGGCTCTACGAGCAGTACTTC
cdr3_aa: CASSPGTGLYEQYF

clone_size: once
j_call: TRBJ2-5
cdr3_length: 12
v_call: TRBV7-8
d_call: .
cdr3_nt: TGTGCCAGCAGCCCAACCCGGGAGACCCAGTACTTC
cdr3_aa: CASSPTRETQYF

clone_size: .
j_call: TRBJ2-1
cdr3_length: 14
v_call: TRBV19
d_call: TRBD2
cdr3_nt: TGTGCCAGTAGTGCACTAGCGGACTACAATGAGCAGTTCTTC
cdr3_aa: CASSALADYNEQFF

clone_size: .
j_call: TRBJ2-5
cdr3_length: 16
v_call: TRBV5-1
d_call: .
cdr3_nt: TGCGCCAGCAGCTATTGGGCAGGAGGCCTCCAAGAGACCCAGTACTTC
cdr3_aa: CASSYWAGGLQETQYF

clone_size: .
j_call: TRBJ1-2
cdr3_length: 14
v_call: TRBV29-1
d_call: TRBD1
cdr3_nt: TGCAGCGTGGTACAGGGGGCGGAAGGCTATGGCTACACCTTC
cdr3_aa: CSVVQGAEGYGYTF

clone_size: .
j_call: TRBJ1-2
cdr3_length: 16
v_call: TRBV20-1
d_call: TRBD1
cdr3_nt: TGCAGTGCTAGTGTCGGTGTAGGGGGCGCATTGTATGGCTACACCTTC
cdr3_aa: CSASVGVGGALYGYTF

clone_size: .
j_call: TRBJ1-5
cdr3_length: 13
v_call: TRBV7-9
d_call: TRBD1
cdr3_nt: TGTGCCAGAAAGACAGGGGGCAATCAGCCCCAGCATTTT
cdr3_aa: CARKTGGNQPQHF

clone_size: .
j_call: TRBJ2-7
cdr3_length: 15
v_call: TRBV6-1
d_call: TRBD2
cdr3_nt: TGTGCCAGCAGTGACCTAGCGGGAGGCTCCTACGAGCAGTACTTC
cdr3_aa: CASSDLAGGSYEQYF

clone_size: once
j_call: TRBJ2-1
cdr3_length: 16
v_call: TRBV5-1
d_call: TRBD2
cdr3_nt: TGCGCCAGCAGCTTGGAGTCACTAGCGGGAGTAGATGAGCAGTTCTTC
cdr3_aa: CASSLESLAGVDEQFF

clone_size: .
j_call: TRBJ1-2
cdr3_length: 12
v_call: TRBV5-8
d_call: .
cdr3_nt: TGTGCCAGCAGCTCGTACAGGGTCAGCTACACCTTC
cdr3_aa: CASSSYRVSYTF

clone_size: once
j_call: TRBJ1-6
cdr3_length: 15
v_call: TRBV7-8
d_call: .
cdr3_nt: TGTGCCAGCAGCTTAGCTTACAGCGGGAATTCACCCCTCCACTTT
cdr3_aa: CASSLAYSGNSPLHF

clone_size: .
j_call: TRBJ1-5
cdr3_length: 13
v_call: TRBV30
d_call: .
cdr3_nt: TGTGCCTGGAGTGGGCAGATCAATCAGCCCCAGCATTTT
cdr3_aa: CAWSGQINQPQHF

clone_size: .
j_call: TRBJ1-6
cdr3_length: 14
v_call: TRBV5-1
d_call: .
cdr3_nt: TGCGCCAGCAGCCCTCAGGGGCCGAATTCACCCCTCCACTTT
cdr3_aa: CASSPQGPNSPLHF

clone_size: .
j_call: TRBJ1-2
cdr3_length: 14
v_call: TRBV7-9
d_call: .
cdr3_nt: TGTGCCAGCAGCTTAGCCCAGGGTAACTATGGCTACACCTTC
cdr3_aa: CASSLAQGNYGYTF

clone_size: .
j_call: TRBJ2-1
cdr3_length: 15
v_call: TRBV5-8
d_call: TRBD2
cdr3_nt: TGTGCCAGCAGCTTACTAGCGGGACCGTACAATGAGCAGTTCTTC
cdr3_aa: CASSLLAGPYNEQFF

clone_size: .
j_call: TRBJ2-7
cdr3_length: 17
v_call: TRBV7-2
d_call: TRBD2
cdr3_nt: TGTGCCAGCAGCTTATCACTAGCGGGAGGTTACTCCTACGAGCAGTACTTC
cdr3_aa: CASSLSLAGGYSYEQYF

clone_size: .
j_call: TRBJ2-5
cdr3_length: 14
v_call: TRBV5-5
d_call: .
cdr3_nt: TGTGCCAGCAGCTTGATTAGCGTAGGGGAGACCCAGTACTTC
cdr3_aa: CASSLISVGETQYF

clone_size: medium-sized
j_call: TRBJ1-3
cdr3_length: 15
v_call: TRBV7-3
d_call: .
cdr3_nt: TGTGCCAGCAGCTTAACGGGAGACTCTGGAAACACCATATATTTT
cdr3_aa: CASSLTGDSGNTIYF

clone_size: .
j_call: TRBJ1-1
cdr3_length: 13
v_call: TRBV9
d_call: .
cdr3_nt: TGTGCCAGCAAAAGCTCGACAGACACTGAAGCTTTCTTT
cdr3_aa: CASKSSTDTEAFF

clone_size: .
j_call: TRBJ1-1
cdr3_length: 15
v_call: TRBV30
d_call: TRBD1
cdr3_nt: TGTGCCTGGGGGACAGGGGGAAATTTGAACACTGAAGCTTTCTTT
cdr3_aa: CAWGTGGNLNTEAFF

clone_size: .
j_call: TRBJ2-3
cdr3_length: 16
v_call: TRBV18
d_call: .
cdr3_nt: TGTGCCAGCTCACCACTCTCGCAGGGAAGGACAGATACGCAGTATTTT
cdr3_aa: CASSPLSQGRTDTQYF

clone_size: .
j_call: TRBJ1-1
cdr3_length: 13
v_call: TRBV6-1
d_call: .
cdr3_nt: TGTGCCAGCAGTGAGCCGGGACTGGGTGAAGCTTTCTTT
cdr3_aa: CASSEPGLGEAFF